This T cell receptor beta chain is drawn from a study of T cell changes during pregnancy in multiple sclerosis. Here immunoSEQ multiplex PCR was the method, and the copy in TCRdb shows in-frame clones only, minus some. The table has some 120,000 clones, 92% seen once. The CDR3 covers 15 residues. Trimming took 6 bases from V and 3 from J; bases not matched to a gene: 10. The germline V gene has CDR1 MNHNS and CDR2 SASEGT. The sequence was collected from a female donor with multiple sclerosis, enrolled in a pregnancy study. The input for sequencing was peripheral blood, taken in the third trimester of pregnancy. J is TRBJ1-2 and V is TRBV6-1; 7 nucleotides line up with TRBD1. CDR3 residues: CASRAFDRVDYGYTF. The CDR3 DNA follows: TGTGCCAGCAGAGCCTTTGACAGGGTTGACTATGGCTACACCTTC.